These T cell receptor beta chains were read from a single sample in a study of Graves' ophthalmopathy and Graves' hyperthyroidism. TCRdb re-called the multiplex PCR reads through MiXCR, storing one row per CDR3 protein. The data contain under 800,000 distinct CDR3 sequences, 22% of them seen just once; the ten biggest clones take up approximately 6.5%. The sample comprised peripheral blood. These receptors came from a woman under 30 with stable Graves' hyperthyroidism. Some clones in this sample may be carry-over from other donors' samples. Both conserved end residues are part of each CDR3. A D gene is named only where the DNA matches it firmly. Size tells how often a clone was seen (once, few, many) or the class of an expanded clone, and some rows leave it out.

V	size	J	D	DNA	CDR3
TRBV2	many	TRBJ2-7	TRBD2	TGTGCCAGCACCCACGGGGGGGGATTTACCTACGAGCAGTACTTC	CASTHGGGFTYEQYF
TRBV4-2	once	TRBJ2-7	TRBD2	TGTGCCAGCAGCCAAGTAACCGGGACTAGTGCGAGGGAGCAGTACTTC	CASSQVTGTSAREQYF
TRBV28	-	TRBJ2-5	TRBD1	TGTGCCAGCAGTCCTCCCGGGCAGGGGGTGCAGACCCAGTACTTC	CASSPPGQGVQTQYF
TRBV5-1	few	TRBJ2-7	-	TGCGCCAGCAGCCGGGACGTTATTGACGAGCAGTACTTC	CASSRDVIDEQYF
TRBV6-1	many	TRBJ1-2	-	TGTGCCAGCAGTGAAGCTTTGGGGGGAAGCTATGGCTACACCTTC	CASSEALGGSYGYTF
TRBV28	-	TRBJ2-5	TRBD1	TGTGCCAGCAGCATAAAAACAGGGGTAGGAGAGACCCAGTACTTC	CASSIKTGVGETQYF
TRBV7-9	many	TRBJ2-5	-	TGTGCCAGCAGCTTATACGTCAAAGAGACCCAGTACTTC	CASSLYVKETQYF
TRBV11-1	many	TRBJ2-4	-	TGTGCCAGCAGCCTCGCCCATGGGGGGCAAATGATGGCCAAAAACATTCAGTACTTC	CASSLAHGGQMMAKNIQYF
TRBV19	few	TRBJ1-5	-	TGTGCCAGTAGTTATCGACACGGCAATCAGCCCCAGCATTTT	CASSYRHGNQPQHF
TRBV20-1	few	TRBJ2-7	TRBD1	TGCAGTGCTTTGGGACAGGCGGCCACCTACGAGCAGTACTTC	CSALGQAATYEQYF
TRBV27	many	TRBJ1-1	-	TGTGCCAGCGCCGGACAGTACATGAACACTGAAGCTTTCTTT	CASAGQYMNTEAFF
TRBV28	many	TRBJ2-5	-	TGTGCCAGCAGTACTCGGTACCCAGAGACCCAGTACTTC	CASSTRYPETQYF
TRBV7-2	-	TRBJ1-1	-	TGTGCCAGCAGCCCGGGGTGGAGCTATAACACTGAAGCTTTCTTT	CASSPGWSYNTEAFF
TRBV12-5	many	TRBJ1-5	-	TGTGCTAGTGGTTCCCATGGGAGCAATCAGCCCCAGCATTTT	CASGSHGSNQPQHF
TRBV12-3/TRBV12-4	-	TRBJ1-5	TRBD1	TGTGCCGGCAGCTTAGGAGCCAGGGGGGGGAGGCCCCAGCATTTT	CAGSLGARGGRPQHF
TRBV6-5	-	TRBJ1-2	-	TGTGCCAGCAGTTACCGGGCCTATCGAGACTATGGCTACACCTTC	CASSYRAYRDYGYTF
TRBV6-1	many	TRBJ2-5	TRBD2	TGTGCCAGCAGTGAATTATTGGGACTAGCCCCAGAGACCCAGTACTTC	CASSELLGLAPETQYF
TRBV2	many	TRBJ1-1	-	TGTGCCAGCATGGCGGCCCCTCCCGGGATGCGGAACACTGAAGCTTTCTTT	CASMAAPPGMRNTEAFF
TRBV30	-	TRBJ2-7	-	TGTGCCTGGAGGGGACTGAGCACGGGCGAGCAGTACTTC	CAWRGLSTGEQYF
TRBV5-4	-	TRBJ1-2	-	TGTGCCAGCAGCTTGCCCGGGACCTCCTACAACTATGGCTACACCTTC	CASSLPGTSYNYGYTF
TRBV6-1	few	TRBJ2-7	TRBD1	TGTGCCAGCAGTACCCAGACAGGGGCCTACAAGCAGTACTTC	CASSTQTGAYKQYF
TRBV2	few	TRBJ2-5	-	TGTGCCAGCAGCGACGTCCTCTACTCAGGGAGAGAGACCCAGTACTTC	CASSDVLYSGRETQYF
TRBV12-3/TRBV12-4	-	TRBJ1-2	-	TGTGCCAGCACAACCCCGGGGGTAGACTATGGCTACACCTTC	CASTTPGVDYGYTF
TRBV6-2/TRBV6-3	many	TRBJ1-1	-	TGTGCCAGCAGGGAATTGAACACTGAAGCTTTCTTT	CASRELNTEAFF
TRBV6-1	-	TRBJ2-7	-	TGTGCCACCGCAGGCCAACCGTACGAGCAGTACTTC	CATAGQPYEQYF
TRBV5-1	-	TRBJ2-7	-	TGCGCCAGCAGCTTATATCGTGTTACAGATGGATCCTACGAGCAGTACTTC	CASSLYRVTDGSYEQYF
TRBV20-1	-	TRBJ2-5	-	TGCAGTGCTAGGCTGCTGGAGACCCAGTACTTC	CSARLLETQYF
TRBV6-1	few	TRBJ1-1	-	TGTGCCAGCATAAAGGTACAGTTGAACACTGAAGCTTTCTTT	CASIKVQLNTEAFF
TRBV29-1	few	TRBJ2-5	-	TGCAGCGTTGAAAGGTCTAGAGGCATCGGGACCCAGTACTTC	CSVERSRGIGTQYF
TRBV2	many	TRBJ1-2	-	TGTGCCAGCAGTGTTCTACAGCTAGCCGGCTACACCTTC	CASSVLQLAGYTF
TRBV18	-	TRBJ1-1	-	TGTGCCAGCTCACCAATCATAGGGTTCACTGAAGCTTTCTTT	CASSPIIGFTEAFF
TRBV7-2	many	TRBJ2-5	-	TGTGCCAGCAGCCCAGGACTTCCCGGGATGGAGACCCAGTACTTC	CASSPGLPGMETQYF
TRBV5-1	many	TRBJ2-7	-	TGCGCCAGCAGCTTGGTTTGGGGGTGGTCCTACGAGCAGTACTTC	CASSLVWGWSYEQYF
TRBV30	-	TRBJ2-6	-	TGTGCCTGGAGCACGACGAGAGGGGGGGGATCTGGGGCCAACGTCCTGACTTTC	CAWSTTRGGGSGANVLTF
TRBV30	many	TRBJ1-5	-	TGTGCCTGGAAGGGAAGTGAAGATCAGCCCCAGCATTTT	CAWKGSEDQPQHF
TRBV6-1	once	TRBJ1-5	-	TGTGCCAGCATGGGGAAAGGGGTATTTGGCAATCAGCCCCAGCATTTT	CASMGKGVFGNQPQHF
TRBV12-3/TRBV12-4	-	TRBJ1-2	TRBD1	TGTGCCAGCAGCCAAGATAGAGGGACAGAGAACTATGGCTACACCTTC	CASSQDRGTENYGYTF
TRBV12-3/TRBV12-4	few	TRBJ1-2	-	TGTGCCAGCAAGACTTCAGGACAGTATGGCTACACCTTC	CASKTSGQYGYTF
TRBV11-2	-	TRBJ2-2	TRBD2	TGTGCCATTCCCCGGAGCGGGGGGATAAGGACCGGGGAGCTGTTTTTT	CAIPRSGGIRTGELFF
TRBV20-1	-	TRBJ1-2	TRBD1	TGCAGTGCTAGCCTGGGGACAGTATATGGCTACACCTTC	CSASLGTVYGYTF
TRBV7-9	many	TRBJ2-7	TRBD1	TGTGCCAGCAGCTTAGTGGGGGGGGACAGGGGCTTCTACGAGCAGTACTTC	CASSLVGGDRGFYEQYF
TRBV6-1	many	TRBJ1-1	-	TGTGCCAGCACTCAGGGACATTTGAACACTGAAGCTTTCTTT	CASTQGHLNTEAFF
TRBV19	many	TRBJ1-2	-	TGTGCCAGTAGTATTACGGACACTAACTATGGCTACACCTTC	CASSITDTNYGYTF
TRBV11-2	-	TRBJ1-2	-	TGTGCCAGTTTTCCCGACCTGGGGGACCCTGGGGGCTACACCTTC	CASFPDLGDPGGYTF
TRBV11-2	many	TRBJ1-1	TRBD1	TGTGCCAGCAGCTTAGGTTACAGGGGATACACTGAAGCTTTCTTT	CASSLGYRGYTEAFF
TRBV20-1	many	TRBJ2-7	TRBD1	TGCAGTGCTAGTGTGGCCACAGGGGGCTTCTACGAGCAGTACTTC	CSASVATGGFYEQYF
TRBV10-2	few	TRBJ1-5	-	TGCGCCAGCAGTGATCAAAATCAGCCCCAGCATTTT	CASSDQNQPQHF
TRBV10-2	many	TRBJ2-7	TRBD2	TGCGCCAGCAGTGAACTAGCGGGCTACGAGCAGTACTTC	CASSELAGYEQYF
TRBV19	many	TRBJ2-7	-	TGTGCCCAACGGTCCAGGGGCAACGAGCAGTACTTC	CAQRSRGNEQYF
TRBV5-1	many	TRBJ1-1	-	TGCGCCAGCAGCTTGGCCGGACAGTCCATTACTGAAGCTTTCTTT	CASSLAGQSITEAFF
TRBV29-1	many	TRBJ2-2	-	TGCAGCGTTGTTGAAAGCGGCCCAACCGGGGAGCTGTTTTTT	CSVVESGPTGELFF
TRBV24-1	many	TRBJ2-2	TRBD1	TGTGCCACCAGTGAATCGGGACAGGGATTCGGGGAGCTGTTTTTT	CATSESGQGFGELFF
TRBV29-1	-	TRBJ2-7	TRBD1	TGCAGCGTTGCGACAGGGGCCGAGCAGTACTTC	CSVATGAEQYF
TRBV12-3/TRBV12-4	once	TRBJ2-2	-	TGTGCCAGCAGTCCGCCCAAGACCTTCACCGGGGAGCTGTTTTTT	CASSPPKTFTGELFF
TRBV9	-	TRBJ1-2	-	TGTGCCAGCAGCGTAGATCCTGGAGCTAACTATGGCTACACCTTC	CASSVDPGANYGYTF
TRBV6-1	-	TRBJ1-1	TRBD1	TGTGCCAGCAGAACCGGACTCTTACAGGGGTGGAACACTGAAGCTTTCTTT	CASRTGLLQGWNTEAFF
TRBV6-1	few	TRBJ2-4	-	TGTGCCAGCTCAGAGGAGGGTAAACTAGCCAAAAACATTCAGTACTTC	CASSEEGKLAKNIQYF
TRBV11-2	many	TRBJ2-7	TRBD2	TGTGCCAGCAGCTCGTCGGGACTAGCAGGACACGAGCAGTACTTC	CASSSSGLAGHEQYF
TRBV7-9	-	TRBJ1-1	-	TGTGCCAGCAGCTTAGAGGGGACGATGAACACTGAAGCTTTCTTT	CASSLEGTMNTEAFF